This T cell receptor (beta chain) appears in the sequencing data of a study of long-term antiretroviral therapy in people with HIV. CDR3 length equals 13 residues. Per germline, CDR1 MDHEN and CDR2 SYDVKM. V dropped 3 bases and J dropped 10 bases, with 15 bases sitting between them. About this clone itself: Its specificity is not known.

At the survey level, the v3.0 immunoSEQ assay was run. The repertoire was sequenced with immunoSEQ multiplex PCR; TCRdb's copy has only in-frame clones and lacks some. The sample lists some 16,000 clones; about 84% were seen once. Until DNA extraction, the samples held between about 0.9-10 million cryopreserved PBMC. Findings and limits, study-wide: HIV repertoires spanned tighter CDR3 length ranges than controls did.

The chain recombines TRBV28 with TRBJ1-1; D ambiguous. This sequence was found in a man between 18 and 29 years old with HIV. The input for sequencing was unsorted PBMCs, taken 0.1 years before starting antiretroviral therapy. CDR3 DNA sequence: TGTGCCAGCAGTTTTTTTGGGGAGGTTTTAGCTTTCTTT. Its translation: CASSFFGEVLAFF.